This T cell receptor (beta chain) was obtained from a study of blood T cell repertoires in COVID-19. Study in general: The origin of the acute and convalescent COVID-19 samples was the United States, Italy and Spain. PBMCs, B-cell-depleted T cells, or T cells were the source of the cDNA or gDNA that made up the material.

As originally analysed: Reference gene primer amplification gave nucleated cell count estimates. Here immunoSEQ multiplex PCR was the method, and the copy in TCRdb shows in-frame clones only, minus some. V, J and clone size were drawn from that table, and D and trimming were deduced from the DNA. This sample carries roughly 100,000 clones, 80% to 90% of them seen once, and the ten largest clones take roughly 8.1%. This TCR was recovered from a woman in her seventies with acute or convalescent COVID-19. The source material was peripheral blood.

CDR3: CASRLYGGNSGNTIYF. The DNA for the CDR3 is TGCGCCAGCAGACTATACGGCGGTAACTCTGGAAACACCATATATTTT. The rearrangement joins TRBV5-1 to TRBJ1-3; the D is unclear. The CDR3 contains 16 residues. Trimming cost V 5 bases and J 0 bases, with 15 bases left between them. The germline V gene has CDR1 SGHRS and CDR2 YFSETQ.